This T cell receptor (beta chain) comes out of a study of blood T cell repertoires in COVID-19. Overall study: Some COVID-19 samples were acute and others convalescent; all came from the United States, Italy and Spain.

Produced via immunoSEQ multiplex PCR; TCRdb's table is partial and in-frame only. The sample carries 120,000 or so clones, about nine tenths recorded once. V was pared by 10 bases and J by 8 bases, with 14 bases between. Germline V gene lookup returns CDR1 KGHDR and CDR2 SFDVKD. This CDR3 comprises 12 residues. Followed over time, Seattle patients had been enrolled while infection was active. V gene TRBV24-1 combines with J gene TRBJ2-1; D might be TRBD2 (6 bases). This clonotype originated in a man aged 60 to 75 with COVID-19, enrolled during active disease. Sequenced: peripheral blood. This chain's CDR3 is CATEGTFDEQFF. In nucleotides, the CDR3 is TGTGCCACGGAGGGGACTTTCGATGAGCAGTTCTTC.